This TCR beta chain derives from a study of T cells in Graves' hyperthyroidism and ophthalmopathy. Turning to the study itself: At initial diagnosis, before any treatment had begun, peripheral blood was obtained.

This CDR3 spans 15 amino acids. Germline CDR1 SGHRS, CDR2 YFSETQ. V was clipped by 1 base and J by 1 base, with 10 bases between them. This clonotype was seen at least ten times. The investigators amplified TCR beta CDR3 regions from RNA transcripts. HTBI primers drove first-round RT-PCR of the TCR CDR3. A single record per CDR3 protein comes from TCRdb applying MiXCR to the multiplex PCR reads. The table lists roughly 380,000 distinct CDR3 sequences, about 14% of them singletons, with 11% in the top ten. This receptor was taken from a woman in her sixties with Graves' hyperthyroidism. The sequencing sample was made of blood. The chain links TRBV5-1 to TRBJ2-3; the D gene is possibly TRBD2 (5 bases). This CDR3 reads CASSLSRGGTDTQYF. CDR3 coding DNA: TGCGCCAGCAGCTTGTCACGGGGAGGCACAGATACGCAGTATTTT.